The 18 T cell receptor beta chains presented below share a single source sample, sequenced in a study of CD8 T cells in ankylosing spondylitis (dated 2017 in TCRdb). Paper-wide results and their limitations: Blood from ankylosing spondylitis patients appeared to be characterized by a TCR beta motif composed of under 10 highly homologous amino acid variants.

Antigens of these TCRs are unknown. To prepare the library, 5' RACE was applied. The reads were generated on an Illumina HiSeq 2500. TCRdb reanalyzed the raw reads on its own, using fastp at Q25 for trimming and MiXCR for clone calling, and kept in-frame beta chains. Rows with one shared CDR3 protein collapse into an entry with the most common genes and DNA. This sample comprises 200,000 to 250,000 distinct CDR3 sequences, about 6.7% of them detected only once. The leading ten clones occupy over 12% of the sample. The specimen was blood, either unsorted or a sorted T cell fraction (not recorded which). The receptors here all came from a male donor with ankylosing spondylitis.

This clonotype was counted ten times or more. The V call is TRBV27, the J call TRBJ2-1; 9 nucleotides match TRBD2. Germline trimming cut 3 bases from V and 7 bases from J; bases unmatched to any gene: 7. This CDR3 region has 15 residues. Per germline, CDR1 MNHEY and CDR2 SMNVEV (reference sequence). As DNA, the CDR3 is TGTGCCAGCAGTTTCGGTAGCGGGAGTTCTAATGAGCAGTTCTTC. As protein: CASSFGSGSSNEQFF.

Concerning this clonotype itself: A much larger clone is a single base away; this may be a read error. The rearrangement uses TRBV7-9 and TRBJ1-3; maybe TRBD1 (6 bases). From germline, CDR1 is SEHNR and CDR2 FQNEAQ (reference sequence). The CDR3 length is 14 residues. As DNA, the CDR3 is TGTGCCAGCAGCCTCTGGACAGCTGGAACCACCATATATTTT. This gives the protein CASSLWTAGTTIYF. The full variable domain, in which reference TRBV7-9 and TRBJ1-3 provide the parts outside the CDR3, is DTGVSQNPRHKITKRGQNVTFRCDPISEHNRLYWYRQTLGQGPEFLTYFQNEAQLEKSRLLSDRFSAERPKGSFSTLEIQRTEQGDSAMYLCASSLWTAGTTIYFGEGSWLTVV.

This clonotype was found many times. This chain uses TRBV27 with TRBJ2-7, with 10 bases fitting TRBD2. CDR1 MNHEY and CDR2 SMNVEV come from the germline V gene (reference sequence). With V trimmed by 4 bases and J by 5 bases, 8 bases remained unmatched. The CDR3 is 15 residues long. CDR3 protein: CASSSQAGGPDEQYF. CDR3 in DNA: TGTGCCAGCAGTTCCCAAGCGGGAGGGCCGGACGAGCAGTACTTC.

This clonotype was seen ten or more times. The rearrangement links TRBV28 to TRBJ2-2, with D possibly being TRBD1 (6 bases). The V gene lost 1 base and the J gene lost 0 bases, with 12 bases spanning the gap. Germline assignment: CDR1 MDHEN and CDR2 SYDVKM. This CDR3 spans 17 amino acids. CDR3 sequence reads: CASSLFGQGPNTGELFF. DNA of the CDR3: TGTGCCAGCAGTTTATTCGGGCAGGGGCCGAACACCGGGGAGCTGTTTTTT.

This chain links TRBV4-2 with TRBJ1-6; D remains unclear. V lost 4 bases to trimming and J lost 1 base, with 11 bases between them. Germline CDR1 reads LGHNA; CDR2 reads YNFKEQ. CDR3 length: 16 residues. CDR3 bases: TGTGCCAGCAGCCTTGGACTCCCGTCCTATAATTCACCCCTCCACTTT. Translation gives CASSLGLPSYNSPLHF.

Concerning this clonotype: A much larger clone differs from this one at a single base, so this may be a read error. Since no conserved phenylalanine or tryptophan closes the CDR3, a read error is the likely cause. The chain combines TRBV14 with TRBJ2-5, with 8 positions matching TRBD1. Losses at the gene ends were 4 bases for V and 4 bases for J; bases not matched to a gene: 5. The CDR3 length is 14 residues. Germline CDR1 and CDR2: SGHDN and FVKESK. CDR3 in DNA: TGTGCCAGCAGCCCGCGACAGGGGCTAGAGACCCAGTACTCC. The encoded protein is CASSPRQGLETQYS.

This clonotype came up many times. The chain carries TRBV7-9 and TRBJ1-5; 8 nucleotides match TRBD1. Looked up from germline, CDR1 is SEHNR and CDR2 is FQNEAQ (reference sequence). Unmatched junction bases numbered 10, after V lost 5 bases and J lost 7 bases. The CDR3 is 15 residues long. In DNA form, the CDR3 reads TGTGCCAGCAGCCCCACGGACAGGGCACCACAGCCCCAGCATTTT. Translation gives CASSPTDRAPQPQHF.

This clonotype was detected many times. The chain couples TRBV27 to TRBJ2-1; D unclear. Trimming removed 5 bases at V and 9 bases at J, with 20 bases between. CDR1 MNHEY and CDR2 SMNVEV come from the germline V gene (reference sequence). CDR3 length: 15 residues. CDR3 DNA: TGTGCCAGCAGTCCACCGGACCGCCTTGGGTTTGAGCAGTTCTTC. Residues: CASSPPDRLGFEQFF.

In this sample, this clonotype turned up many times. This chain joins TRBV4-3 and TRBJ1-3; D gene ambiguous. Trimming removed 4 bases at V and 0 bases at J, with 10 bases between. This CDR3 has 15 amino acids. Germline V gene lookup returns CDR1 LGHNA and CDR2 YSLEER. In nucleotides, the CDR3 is TGCGCCAGCAGCCTGGGAGCGCGCTCTGGAAACACCATATATTTT. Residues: CASSLGARSGNTIYF.

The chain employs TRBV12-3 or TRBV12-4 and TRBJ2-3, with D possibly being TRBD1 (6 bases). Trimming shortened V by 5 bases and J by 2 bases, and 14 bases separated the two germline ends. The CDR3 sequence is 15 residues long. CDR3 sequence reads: CASSLTGPHTDTQYF. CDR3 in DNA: TGTGCCAGCAGTCTGACAGGACCTCACACAGATACGCAGTATTTT.

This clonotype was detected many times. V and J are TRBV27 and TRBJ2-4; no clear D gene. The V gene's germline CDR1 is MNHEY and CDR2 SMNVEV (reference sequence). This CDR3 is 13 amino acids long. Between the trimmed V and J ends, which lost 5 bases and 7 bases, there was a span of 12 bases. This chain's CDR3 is CASSQQEPNIQYF. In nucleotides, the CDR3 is TGTGCCAGCAGTCAACAAGAACCGAACATTCAGTACTTC.

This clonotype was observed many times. CDR3 coding DNA: TGCAGTGCTAAGACAGGGCCCACCTACGAGCAGTACTTC. Translating gives CSAKTGPTYEQYF. The gene calls are TRBV20-1 and TRBJ2-7; 7 bases align to TRBD1. V shed 4 bases and J 2 bases; nucleotides not matched to a gene: 5. The CDR3 contains 13 residues. CDR1 and CDR2 from the germline V gene are DFQATT and SNEGSKA (reference sequence).

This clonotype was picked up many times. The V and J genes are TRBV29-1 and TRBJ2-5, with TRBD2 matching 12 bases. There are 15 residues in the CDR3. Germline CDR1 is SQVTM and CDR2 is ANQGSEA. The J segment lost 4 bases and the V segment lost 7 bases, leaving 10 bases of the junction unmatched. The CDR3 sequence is CSALSTSGRAETQYF. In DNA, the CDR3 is TGCAGCGCCCTCTCGACTAGCGGGAGAGCAGAGACCCAGTACTTC.

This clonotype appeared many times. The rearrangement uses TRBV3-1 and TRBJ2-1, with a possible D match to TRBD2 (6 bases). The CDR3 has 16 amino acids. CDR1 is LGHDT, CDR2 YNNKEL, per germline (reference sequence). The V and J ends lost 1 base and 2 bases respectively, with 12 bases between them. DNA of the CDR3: TGTGCCAGCAGCCAAGGAGGCGGGATAACCTACAATGAGCAGTTCTTC. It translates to CASSQGGGITYNEQFF.

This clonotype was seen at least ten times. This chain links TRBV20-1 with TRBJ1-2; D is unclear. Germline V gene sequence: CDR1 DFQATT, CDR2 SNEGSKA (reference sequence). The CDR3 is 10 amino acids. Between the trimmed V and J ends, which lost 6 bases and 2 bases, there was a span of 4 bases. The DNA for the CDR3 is TGCAGTGCCATAAACTATGGCTACACCTTC. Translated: CSAINYGYTF.

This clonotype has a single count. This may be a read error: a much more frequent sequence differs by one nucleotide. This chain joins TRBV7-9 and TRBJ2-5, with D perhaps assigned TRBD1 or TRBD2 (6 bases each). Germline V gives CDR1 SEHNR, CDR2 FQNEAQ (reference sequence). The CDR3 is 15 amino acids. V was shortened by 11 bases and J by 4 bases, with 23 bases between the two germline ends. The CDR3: CAYTKGGASPETQYF. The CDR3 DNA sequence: TGTGCCTACACAAAGGGGGGAGCTTCCCCAGAGACCCAGTACTTC.

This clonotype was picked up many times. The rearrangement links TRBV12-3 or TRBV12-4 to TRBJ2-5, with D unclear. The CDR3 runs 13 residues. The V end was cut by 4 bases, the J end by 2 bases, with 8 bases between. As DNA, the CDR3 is TGTGCCAGCAGTTCCCCATGGCAAGAGACCCAGTACTTC. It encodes CASSSPWQETQYF.

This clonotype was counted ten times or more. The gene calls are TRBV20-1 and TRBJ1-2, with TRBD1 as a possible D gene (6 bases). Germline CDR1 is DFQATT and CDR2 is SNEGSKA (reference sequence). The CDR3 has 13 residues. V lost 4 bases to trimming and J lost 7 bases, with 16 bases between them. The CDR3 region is CSANSKQGFGYTF. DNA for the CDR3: TGCAGTGCTAACTCAAAACAGGGATTTGGCTACACCTTC.